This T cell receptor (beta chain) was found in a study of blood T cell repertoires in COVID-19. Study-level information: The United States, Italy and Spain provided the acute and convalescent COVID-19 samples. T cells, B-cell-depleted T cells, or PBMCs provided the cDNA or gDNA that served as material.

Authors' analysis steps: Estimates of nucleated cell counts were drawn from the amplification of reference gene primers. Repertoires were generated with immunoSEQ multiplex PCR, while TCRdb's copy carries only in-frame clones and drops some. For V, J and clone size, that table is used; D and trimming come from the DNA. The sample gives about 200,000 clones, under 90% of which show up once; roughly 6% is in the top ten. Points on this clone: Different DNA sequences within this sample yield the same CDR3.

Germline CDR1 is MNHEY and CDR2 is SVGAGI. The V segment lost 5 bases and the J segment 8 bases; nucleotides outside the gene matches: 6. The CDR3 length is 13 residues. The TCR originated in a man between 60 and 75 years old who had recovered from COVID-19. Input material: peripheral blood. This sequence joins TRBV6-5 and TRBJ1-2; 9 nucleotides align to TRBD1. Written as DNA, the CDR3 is TGTGCCAGCAGTCAACAGGGGGCGGGAGGCTACACCTTC. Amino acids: CASSQQGAGGYTF.